This T cell receptor beta chain was identified during a study of shared clonotypes between healthy human individuals. Data came from immunoSEQ multiplex PCR; TCRdb stores just in-frame clones and leaves some out. The table lists about 1.1 million clones, 78% of them singletons. V lost 4 bases and J 8 bases, leaving 6 bases between the germline ends. CDR1 is SGHNT, CDR2 YENEEA, per germline. The CDR3 loop spans 11 amino acids. The receptor was isolated from a man aged 18 to 35 in good health. Some clones in this sample may be carry-over from other donors' samples. The chain uses TRBV11-3 and TRBJ2-1, with D unclear. Specimen: memory CD4+ T cells from PBMCs. Indicated subset: CD45RA-negative fraction. CDR3 amino acids: CASSSTHEQFF. CDR3 bases: TGTGCCAGCAGCTCCACCCATGAGCAGTTCTTC.